The 24 T cell receptor beta chains given below trace back to one sample, sequenced in a study of Ad26.COV2.S vaccination and SARS-CoV-2 variants. Treatment meaning: over 15 received Ad26.COV2.S at low or high dose, single or two shots; roughly five received placebo; per-sample allocation not given. Sampling was performed 63 days after the first vaccine or placebo injection. Data came from immunoSEQ multiplex PCR; TCRdb stores just in-frame clones and leaves some out. The sample lists around 300,000 clones, 80% to 90% occurring once. Source: peripheral blood, taken in a trial of Ad26.COV2.S vaccine versus placebo. These receptors were taken from a person aged 18-60 years who received the Ad26.COV2.S COVID-19 vaccine or a placebo.

The sample holds one count of this clone. V is TRBV4-2 and J is TRBJ1-1; a weak D match, TRBD1 (5 bases). CDR1 LGHNA and CDR2 YNFKEQ come from the germline V gene. The CDR3 is 15 residues long. Trimming took 1 base from V and 11 from J, leaving 20 bases between them. This CDR3 is CASSQVGQLRGWAFF. As DNA, the CDR3 is TGTGCCAGCAGCCAAGTGGGGCAGCTACGAGGATGGGCTTTCTTT.

The chain joins TRBV7-2 to TRBJ2-5, with D possibly TRBD1 on 5 matching bases. Germline assignment: CDR1 SGHTA and CDR2 FQGNSA. V dropped 5 bases and J dropped 0 bases, with 7 bases sitting between them. This CDR3 comprises 13 residues. The CDR3 sequence: CASSQGYQETQYF. The CDR3 DNA follows: TGTGCCAGCAGCCAGGGATACCAAGAGACCCAGTACTTC.

The V call is TRBV9, the J call TRBJ2-3; 9 bases match TRBD2. Germline values: CDR1 SGDLS, CDR2 YYNGEE. This CDR3 has 16 amino acids. V was pared by 0 bases and J by 6 bases, with 8 bases of the junction left unmatched. CDR3 DNA: TGTGCCAGCAGCGTAGGTTTGGCGGGGGGGACCGATACGCAGTATTTT. Translating it yields CASSVGLAGGTDTQYF. The full variable domain, in which reference TRBV9 and TRBJ2-3 provide the parts outside the CDR3, is DSGVTQTPKHLITATGQRVTLRCSPRSGDLSVYWYQQSLDQGLQFLIQYYNGEERAKGNILERFSAQQFPDLHSELNLSSLELGDSALYFCASSVGLAGGTDTQYFGPGTRLTVL.

DNA of the CDR3: TGTGCCAGCAGTTTTACGCTCGCTGAAGCTTTCTTT. Translated: CASSFTLAEAFF. V is TRBV28 and J is TRBJ1-1; D gene uncertain. There are 12 residues in the CDR3. From germline, CDR1 is MDHEN and CDR2 SYDVKM. With 3 bases removed from V and 6 bases from J, the gap between germline ends came to 8 bases.

This rearrangement joins TRBV7-8 to TRBJ2-1; 12 nucleotides match TRBD2. This CDR3 region has 18 residues. The junction had 11 bases not matched to a gene; V was cut back by 5 bases and J by 3 bases. Per the germline V gene, CDR1 is SGHVS and CDR2 is FQNEAQ. CDR3 DNA sequence: TGTGCCAGCAGCCCCCGACTAGCGGGAGAAACAAGCTACAATGAGCAGTTCTTC. Translation gives CASSPRLAGETSYNEQFF.

This clone was detected only once. At the DNA level, this CDR3 is encoded by other sequences in the same sample as well. The chain joins TRBV5-1 to TRBJ1-4, with 7 bases lining up with TRBD1. Germline assignment: CDR1 SGHRS and CDR2 YFSETQ. With 3 bases clipped from V and 0 bases from J, the junction kept 2 bases outside the gene matches. The CDR3 is 15 amino acids. CDR3 loop: CASSSQGATNEKLFF. CDR3 bases: TGCGCCAGCAGCTCGCAGGGGGCAACTAATGAAAAACTGTTTTTT.

J is TRBJ2-7 and V is TRBV14, with 8 bases lining up with TRBD1. This CDR3 spans 15 amino acids. Trimming cost V 4 bases and J 3 bases; bases outside gene matches: 8. The germline V gene encodes CDR1 SGHDN and CDR2 FVKESK. CDR3 DNA: TGTGCCAGCAGCCCGGCGTGGACAGGGTACTACGAGCAGTACTTC. It encodes CASSPAWTGYYEQYF.

In its sample, this clone was seen a few times. CDR3 nucleotide sequence: TGTGCCAGCAGCCCAAACGGGCCCGTCGTGGAGCAGTACTTC. As protein: CASSPNGPVVEQYF. The chain recombines TRBV7-2 with TRBJ2-7; D unresolved. CDR3 length: 14 residues. CDR1 and CDR2 (germline): SGHTA, FQGNSA. V lost 5 bases and J 7 bases, leaving 18 bases between the germline ends.

The V gene is TRBV5-1, the J gene TRBJ1-1; D is perhaps TRBD1 (5 bases). Germline lookup yields CDR1 SGHRS and CDR2 YFSETQ. CDR3 length: 16 residues. The V and J ends lost 0 bases and 0 bases respectively, with 12 bases between them. The CDR3 coding sequence is TGCGCCAGCAGCTTGGCCGGGGCAGACCTGAACACTGAAGCTTTCTTT. Amino acids: CASSLAGADLNTEAFF.

This rearrangement joins TRBV30 to TRBJ2-6; perhaps D is TRBD1 or TRBD2 (6 bases each). Deletions cut 3 bases from V and 0 bases from J, with 12 bases between. Germline assignment: CDR1 GTSNPN and CDR2 SVGIG (reference sequence). This CDR3 comprises 16 residues. This CDR3 is CAWSGGMISGANVLTF. CDR3 DNA sequence: TGTGCCTGGAGCGGGGGCATGATCTCTGGGGCCAACGTCCTGACTTTC.

The rearrangement joins TRBV28 to TRBJ1-5, with D uncertain. From germline, CDR1 is MDHEN and CDR2 SYDVKM. Trimming left V 3 bases short and J 5 bases short, with 8 bases between. The CDR3 is 13 residues long. The DNA of the CDR3 is TGTGCCAGCAGTTTTTGGGAAGATCAGCCCCAGCATTTT. Protein sequence: CASSFWEDQPQHF.

The V and J genes are TRBV20-1 and TRBJ1-5; D is unresolved. CDR3 length: 13 residues. Germline V CDR1 and CDR2: DFQATT, SNEGSKA (reference sequence). Trimming pared 3 bases from V and 2 bases from J, leaving 8 bases between. CDR3 sequence (DNA): TGCAGTGCTAGTGTTGGTCGCAATCAGCCCCAGCATTTT. Amino acid sequence: CSASVGRNQPQHF.

The J gene is TRBJ1-4, the V gene TRBV7-2; possible D gene TRBD1, 5 bases. The CDR3 is made up of 12 amino acids. Germline values: CDR1 SGHTA, CDR2 FQGNSA. Trimming took off 8 bases at V and 6 bases at J, with 10 bases between the two ends. CDR3 loop: CASARGDEKLFF. Here the CDR3 DNA reads TGTGCCAGCGCCCGGGGGGATGAAAAACTGTTTTTT. Drawing the rest from reference TRBV7-2 and TRBJ1-4, the complete variable domain is GAGVSQSPSNKVTEKGKDVELRCDPISGHTALYWYRQSLGQGLEFLIYFQGNSAPDKSGLPSDRFSAERTGGSVSTLTIQRTQQEDSAVYLCASARGDEKLFFGSGTQLSVL.

The gene calls are TRBV4-3 and TRBJ1-1, with 7 bases identical to TRBD1. The CDR3 length is 14 residues. Germline loops: CDR1 LGHNA, CDR2 YSLEER. With 0 bases clipped from V and 4 bases from J, the junction kept 2 bases outside the gene matches. The CDR3 DNA is TGCGCCAGCAGCCAAGAAGCAGGGGGCACTGAAGCTTTCTTT. Translated: CASSQEAGGTEAFF.

This clone has a count of ten or more. The chain joins TRBV10-1 to TRBJ2-3; 7 nucleotides agree with TRBD2. The CDR3 loop spans 12 amino acids. Germline loops: CDR1 WNHNN, CDR2 SYGVQD (reference sequence). The trim removed 8 bases at V and 4 bases at J, leaving 3 bases unmatched. DNA for the CDR3: TGCGCCAGCGGACTAGGGGCAGATACGCAGTATTTT. It codes for CASGLGADTQYF.

The rearrangement joins TRBV14 to TRBJ2-7; D is unresolved. CDR3 length equals 11 residues. CDR1 is SGHDN and CDR2 is FVKESK in the germline V gene. Between the trimmed V and J ends, which lost 4 bases and 2 bases, there was a span of 3 bases. CDR3 DNA: TGTGCCAGCAGCCGGCCCTACGAGCAGTACTTC. Its protein is CASSRPYEQYF.

The chain employs TRBV4-1 and TRBJ1-3; 8 bases fit TRBD1. V lost 3 bases to trimming and J lost 1 base; unmatched junction nucleotides: 2. From germline, CDR1 is MGHRA and CDR2 YSYEKL. The CDR3 is 15 residues long. The CDR3 region has the DNA TGCGCCAGCAGCCAGACAGGGGTATCTGGAAACACCATATATTTT. It is translated as CASSQTGVSGNTIYF.

The V and J genes are TRBV28 and TRBJ1-2, with D unclear. The CDR3 extends over 13 amino acids. The germline V gene has CDR1 MDHEN and CDR2 SYDVKM. Trimming stripped 10 bases from V and 4 bases from J, with 16 bases between. Written as DNA, the CDR3 is TGTGCCACCCAAGGAGGGTTCGTCTATGGCTACACCTTC. Amino acids: CATQGGFVYGYTF.

As concerns this clone: Sequence at one end of the junction differs from germline and may be a read error. The genes are TRBV6-5 and TRBJ2-5; tentative D call: TRBD2 (5 bases). The CDR3 has 13 residues. CDR1 is MNHEY and CDR2 is SVGAGI in the germline V gene. The CDR3 here is CASSPTSGENQYF. The CDR3 DNA reads TGTGCCAGCAGCCCCACTAGTGGAGAGAACCAGTACTTC.

The chain links TRBV5-1 to TRBJ1-4; 7 bases are shared with TRBD1. V was clipped by 2 bases and J by 7 bases; unmatched bases: 8. CDR1 is SGHRS and CDR2 is YFSETQ in the germline V gene. This CDR3 comprises 15 residues. CDR3 sequence: CASSFTGVGAEKLFF. CDR3 in DNA: TGCGCCAGCAGCTTCACAGGGGTGGGTGCTGAAAAACTGTTTTTT.

The rearrangement joins TRBV5-4 to TRBJ2-2, with D possibly being TRBD2 (6 bases). Trimming cost V 2 bases and J 5 bases, with 10 bases left between them. The CDR3 is made up of 14 amino acids. The germline CDR1 and CDR2 sequences are SGHNT and YYREEE (reference sequence). The CDR3 here is CASSFGGGTGELFF. The CDR3 DNA reads TGTGCCAGCAGCTTCGGGGGAGGTACCGGGGAGCTGTTTTTT.

This clone appeared once. This sequence joins TRBV7-3 and TRBJ2-3; 11 bases align to TRBD2. The germline CDR1 and CDR2 sequences are SGHTA and FQGTGA. The CDR3 contains 16 residues. Trimming took 5 bases from V and 2 from J; bases not matched to a gene: 6. CDR3 sequence reads: CASSPRLAGPTDTQYF. CDR3 in DNA: TGTGCCAGCAGCCCCCGACTAGCGGGACCCACAGATACGCAGTATTTT.

The CDR3 region has the DNA TGTGCCAGCAGCTTACTTAGCGGATCGAACACCGGGGAGCTGTTTTTT. It is translated as CASSLLSGSNTGELFF. This chain joins TRBV7-2 and TRBJ2-2, with D possibly being TRBD2 (6 bases). CDR3 size: 16 residues. V lost 2 bases and J 0 bases, leaving 10 bases between the germline ends. Germline V CDR1 and CDR2: SGHTA, FQGNSA.

This chain uses TRBV10-3 with TRBJ1-2; 7 bases line up with TRBD1. Germline V gene lookup returns CDR1 ENHRY and CDR2 SYGVKD. V trimming: 6 bases; J trimming: 4 bases; junction bases outside the gene matches: 8. The CDR3 loop spans 14 amino acids. This CDR3 is CAIRRGPPGYGYTF. The DNA for the CDR3 is TGTGCCATCAGGAGGGGGCCCCCAGGCTATGGCTACACCTTC.